This T cell receptor (beta chain) was sequenced in a study of cytomegalovirus exposure and HLA in healthy donors (TCRdb year 2017). Regarding the study in general: In an earlier analysis of several hundred of the donors, 250 to 350 Gb of sequence data and 117 million unique TCR beta sequences from about 179 million T cells were reported. Roughly 300 gigabases of sequencing data and around 87 million unique TCR sequences were included in an early release covering over 600 HLA-typed donors. Of the approximately 400 genotyped donors, roughly 80% fell in the genetic ancestry cluster associated with self-reported Caucasian donors. The aim of the study was to test whether cataloging public T cell receptors could identify signatures of past pathogen exposure. Using immunosequencing, the study profiled T cell repertoires from about 650 subjects and related those repertoires to cytomegalovirus serostatus. Besides the first cohort of some 670 subjects, a separate validation cohort made up of over a hundred different subjects was used. To predict cytomegalovirus infection status, the study combined high-throughput TCR immunosequencing, statistical association of individual TCRs with disease status, and machine learning. A later analysis re-examined previously published TCR beta repertoires from more than 650 donors and added high-resolution HLA genotyping to investigate patterns of TCR occurrence. Rather than using new phenotypic data, the later analysis identified candidate immune exposures from TCR beta sequences and from how often those sequences occurred across donors. To decide whether each TCR beta V gene segment behaved as functional or pseudogenic, an earlier analysis of 587 of the donors relied on high-throughput TCR beta sequencing. Donor age, sex, ethnicity and CMV serostatus were compiled alongside the repertoire data. A later genetic analysis took genome-wide SNP genotypes for about three fifths of the 666 donors and used that subset as a discovery cohort. Every discovery cohort repertoire had been produced on one sequencing platform. HLA typing covered class I and class II loci at four-digit resolution. Typing coverage differed by locus: A, B, C, DRB1 and DQB1 were typed in about 620-630 donors, DQA1 in 500 to 550, DPA1 in around 580, and DPB1 in 450 to 490. About five DR-DQ haplotypes were treated as single units for association and clustering because of strong linkage in the cohort. On average, 235,054 unique TCR beta nucleotide sequences were sequenced per donor among some 430 genotyped donors of the cohort, with around 19% of those sequences being non-productive. Overall study outcomes, separate from this receptor: Most TCR sequences were observed very rarely across donors, whereas some public TCRs were present in many individuals. Most CMV-associated TCR beta chains appeared to be HLA-restricted in a later analysis, and the HLA associations seemed to be driven largely by CMV exposure. It was suggested by the authors that the approach could potentially be generalized to other disease states and immunological phenotypes. The classifier was reported to diagnose cytomegalovirus status with high specificity and sensitivity in both the original cohort and the validation cohort. An earlier analysis of approximately 600 of the donors showed that most TCR beta V segments appeared in productive rearrangements either about 90% or about 30% of the time, which broadly matched IMGT annotations. The 87-base-pair reads could not distinguish some IMGT-functional V segments, including TRBV6-2 and TRBV6-3, so those segments were excluded. A cluster of highly shared sequence variants was judged likely to be a technical artifact of the sequencing pipeline. According to a later analysis, TCR association rates differed among HLA loci, with DRB1 alleles showing the most associated TCRs and HLA-C alleles showing the fewest. Linkage disequilibrium might explain the correlated functional status among segregating V segments, but an unknown experimental factor could not be excluded. A few of the identified cytomegalovirus-associated TCR beta chains were confirmed in vitro to be specific for cytomegalovirus antigens. This cohort had only TCR beta chains sequenced, and the lack of alpha or paired-chain data limited which features could be detected. CMV serostatus was the only immune exposure information available for the cohort. At a false discovery rate of 0.05, a later analysis linked around 15,000 TCR beta sequences to specific HLA alleles. Because some donors lacked HLA typing at each locus, the association tests relied only on the typed subset. According to a later genetic analysis, donors in an Asian-associated ancestry cluster had fewer N-insertions in productive TCRs than the approximately 700-donor mean. Because counts were too low, some 16 rarely observed V segments, including chromosome 9 orphons, were excluded from the earlier analysis of under 650 of the donors. In a later analysis, HLA-associated TCR beta chains were found to be more clonally expanded and to have lower generation probabilities than equally common non-associated chains. A total of fewer than 200 TCR beta chains were listed by the study as associated with cytomegalovirus. A further reported finding was that TCR beta sequences accurately predicted the HLA-A and HLA-B alleles for most subjects in the first cohort. According to a later analysis, parvovirus B19, influenza, CMV and Epstein-Barr virus appeared linked to several top co-occurrence clusters. Roughly uniform sequencing depth across donors was assumed in presence/absence analyses, although this assumption may not hold. Assigning TCR associations to individual alleles was difficult when HLA alleles, especially DR and DQ, strongly co-occurred. A later genetic analysis associated a missense DCLRE1C variant with V-gene and J-gene trimming of TCR beta chains, and an independent cohort replicated the association.

Comment on this clone: No cognate antigen has been identified for it. The sample holds no much larger clone one base away, and base qualities are not on file.

Reading from cysteine to phenylalanine, the CDR3 counts 15 amino acids. Solely the CDR3 DNA is kept, with 45 bases framed from the first base. V loses 2 bases, J loses 6 bases, and the germline ends lie 16 bases apart. For CDR1 and CDR2, the germline V gene lists MNHNS and SASEGT. Preparation of the library involved the immunoSEQ multiplex PCR assay. For the multiplex PCR, a mixture combining 60 forward primers for TCR Vbeta segments and 13 reverse primers for TCR Jbeta segments was used. The CDR3 region of rearranged TCR beta genes was amplified from genomic DNA by a multiplex PCR assay. On the Illumina HiSeq System, the amplified TCR beta libraries were sequenced as 87-base-pair reads. In the paper's pipeline: Across the roughly 600 repertoires, a later analysis counted around 80 million unique TCR beta chains, 9 million to 14 million of which were shared by at least two donors. A nearest-neighbor algorithm error-corrected the raw reads and collapsed the reads into unique sequences, merging closely related sequences to remove PCR and sequencing errors. CDR3 sequences were aligned to IMGT reference sequences to assign V, D and J gene segments. For a sequence to be retained, a match of at least six nucleotides to both a V gene segment and a J gene segment was required. Rearrangements were called productive when the CDR3 lacked stop codons and stayed in frame with V and J; all others were non-productive. Following IMGT convention, CDR3 was defined as the stretch from the second conserved V-encoded cysteine up to the conserved J-encoded phenylalanine. The earlier analysis of about 590 of the donors excluded sequences that lacked an unambiguous match to a single V gene segment. In an earlier analysis of 587 of the donors, a V segment was called functional when productive rearrangements were above 56.7%, and segregating when the standard deviation between donors exceeded 5%. To diagnose cytomegalovirus status from the catalog of TCR beta chain sequences, a statistical classification framework was built. A later analysis assigned V and J genes by comparing TCR nucleotide sequences with IMGT/GENE-DB human TR gene sequences. The TCRdist pipeline was used in a later analysis to assign CDR3 sequences and most-parsimonious VDJ recombination scenarios. In a later analysis, each TCR beta chain was defined by its CDR3 amino acid sequence together with its V-gene family, and reads lacking a unique V-gene family were excluded. To address suspected cross-contamination and a sequencing artifact, a later analysis removed 550 to 750 highly shared, low-generation-probability nucleotide sequences. For each public chain, a later analysis derived a clonal expansion index from normalized ranks of inferred template counts within each repertoire. In a later analysis, generation probabilities were computed using a VDJ recombination model fitted to out-of-frame rearrangements, and the results were checked against IGoR. In a later analysis, TCR-TCR, TCR-HLA and TCR-CMV co-occurrence was scored with hypergeometric tests, and a repertoire-size bias correction was applied to TCR pairs. In a later analysis, false discovery rates were estimated by permuting HLA or CMV assignments 20 times. In a later analysis, co-occurring TCRs were grouped using DBSCAN, with TCRdist sequence similarity added in when clustering inside HLA-allele-positive subsets. For co-occurrence clustering, repertoires with fewer than 30,000 or more than 120,000 public chains were excluded, along with five or six repertoires with anomalous nucleotide sharing. TCRdb mirrors the immuneACCESS table, restricted to in-frame sequences. Some clones are absent from its copies; in checked studies, under half trace to an unresolved V gene, and the reason for the others is unknown. From that table come the V and J calls and clone size; the DNA was used to work out D and trimming. For this sample the table gives under 200,000 clones, of which roughly 80% were detected only once. Jointly, the top ten make up about 3.1% of the sample.

The cohort comprised some 730 healthy bone marrow donors. All cohort members were sampled while nominally healthy, although unrecorded immune exposures were likely present. The donor tested CMV seronegative and was one of the 352 seronegative cohort members. A peripheral blood sample was provided by each donor, and peripheral blood mononuclear cells were used for TCR beta sequencing. Genomic DNA was extracted from the blood cell samples with the Qiagen DNeasy Blood Extraction Kit. The V and J segments used are TRBV6-1 and TRBJ1-2; perhaps TRBD1 is the D gene, with 6 bases matching. The sequence derives from a female donor in good health and CMV-seronegative. Sequenced: PBMCs. For the CDR3, the sequence is CASSEPRTARDGYTF. The DNA reads as follows: TGTGCCAGCAGTGAACCTCGGACAGCCCGAGATGGCTACACCTTC.